The clone carrying this TCR beta chain came up a few times. In the study's own analysis: Amplification with reference gene primers provided the estimates of nucleated cell counts. Clones were sequenced by immunoSEQ multiplex PCR, and TCRdb holds only the in-frame ones, with some missing. V and J calls and clone size are as listed in that table; D and trimming were resolved from the DNA. The repertoire includes about 45,000 clones, around 90% of them detected once, and approximately 10% sits in the top ten. This record comes from a study of blood T cell repertoires in COVID-19. Study-wide background: From the United States, Italy and Spain came samples of acute and convalescent COVID-19. Nucleic acid was either cDNA or gDNA, and it came from T cells, B-cell-depleted T cells, or PBMCs.

V lost 2 bases, J lost 1 base, and 9 bases lay in between. In germline, CDR1 is MNHNS, CDR2 SASEGT. The CDR3 has 15 amino acids. This TCR came from a woman over 75 with active COVID-19. Sequencing was performed on peripheral blood. The chain links TRBV6-1 to TRBJ1-3, with a weak D call TRBD1 (6 bases). The CDR3 spells CASSEPGVSGNTIYF. In DNA form, the CDR3 reads TGTGCCAGCAGTGAACCAGGGGTATCTGGAAACACCATATATTTT.